This TCR beta chain was profiled in a study of identical twins. Each cDNA held unique molecular identifiers, and template switching gave it a universal primer site. TCRdb independently ran MiXCR on the 5' RACE reads; one entry per CDR3 protein. The sample carries 500,000 to 550,000 distinct CDR3 sequences, 20% to 25% recorded once. V dropped 0 bases and J dropped 6 bases, with 12 bases sitting between them. This CDR3 is built from 15 residues. CDR1 is LGHDT and CDR2 is YNNKEL in the germline V gene (reference sequence). These same records also appear under a second study, on yellow fever vaccine responses in identical twins.

This receptor was taken from a young woman in good health. Sample: CD4+ T cells sorted from blood. This sequence joins TRBV3-1 and TRBJ1-5; no firm D call. CDR3 DNA: TGTGCCAGCAGCCAAGATCCGCAATGGGGTCAGCCCCAGCATTTT. It translates to CASSQDPQWGQPQHF.